The entry that follows covers one T cell receptor (beta chain) sequence. Other nucleotide sequences in the sample specify the same CDR3. The data were taken from a study of blood T cell repertoires in COVID-19. Produced via immunoSEQ multiplex PCR; TCRdb's table is partial and in-frame only. The sample has 200,000 or so clones; 82% are singletons. CDR1 MNHEY and CDR2 SVGEGT come from the germline V gene. Trimming at V came to 2 bases and at J to 2 bases, leaving 1 base not matched to a gene. CDR3 length equals 15 residues. Sample: peripheral blood. V gene TRBV6-2 or TRBV6-3 combines with J gene TRBJ2-1; 9 bases fit TRBD2. This clonotype was obtained from a human donor with acute or convalescent COVID-19. The donor label of this sample is uncertain. CDR3 coding DNA: TGTGCCAGCAGTTACCTAGCGGGACCCTACAATGAGCAGTTCTTC. It is translated as CASSYLAGPYNEQFF.